A selection of T cell receptor beta chains follows, all from one sample in a study of siplizumab effects on memory and regulatory T cells. The table came from immunoSEQ multiplex PCR; TCRdb's copy has only in-frame clones and leaves some out. Among tens of thousands of clones listed, around 90% were seen once. The specimen was CD8+ T cells sorted from blood. All receptors come from a human donor in good health. CDR3s include the opening cysteine and the closing phenylalanine or tryptophan. The D gene is left open where the match is weak. Clone size is given for some rows only: seen once, a few or many times, or a class if the clone is expanded.

TRBJ1-1	NA	NA	TRBV30	TGTGCCTGGAGTATGTCAGGTCAGGGTGAAGCTTTCTTT	CAWSMSGQGEAFF
TRBJ2-1	NA	TRBD2	TRBV6-1	TGTGCCAGCAGTGAAGAACTAGCGGGGGATCTCAATGAGCAGTTCTTC	CASSEELAGDLNEQFF
TRBJ2-7	NA	NA	TRBV9	TGTGCCAGCAGCCCCATCAGGGGGGCCTCCTACGAGCAGTACTTC	CASSPIRGASYEQYF
TRBJ2-5	NA	NA	TRBV2	TGTGCCAGCAACCTCCGACTAGATATTCAGGAGACCCAGTACTTC	CASNLRLDIQETQYF
TRBJ2-7	NA	TRBD1	TRBV7-9	TGTGCCAGCAGCCAAGGAGGGACAGGGGATTACGAGCAGTACTTC	CASSQGGTGDYEQYF
TRBJ1-2	NA	TRBD1	TRBV19	TGTGCCAGTAGTATCCCCGCAGGGGGCGGTTATGGCTACACCTTC	CASSIPAGGGYGYTF
TRBJ1-2	NA	NA	TRBV7-9	TGTGCCAGCAGCGCCGGATCTGGCTACACCTTC	CASSAGSGYTF
TRBJ2-3	once	NA	TRBV28	TGTGCCAGCAGTTATCTCACAGATACGCAGTATTTT	CASSYLTDTQYF
TRBJ1-1	NA	NA	TRBV2	TGTGCCACCGGAGGGGAAGGAACAAACACTGAAGCTTTCTTT	CATGGEGTNTEAFF
TRBJ1-5	NA	TRBD1	TRBV2	TGTGCCAGCAGTCGTCCCACAGGGGAACGACAGCCCCAGCATTTT	CASSRPTGERQPQHF
TRBJ2-7	NA	NA	TRBV11-2	TGTGCCAGCAGCTTAGTTCTGCCAGCCGAGCAGTACTTC	CASSLVLPAEQYF
TRBJ2-1	NA	NA	TRBV5-1	TGCGCCAGCAGCTTGGGTCCGGATAATTACAATGAGCAGTTCTTC	CASSLGPDNYNEQFF
TRBJ1-5	NA	NA	TRBV19	TGTGCCAGTAAAGGGGATTTTAGCAATCAGCCCCAGCATTTT	CASKGDFSNQPQHF
TRBJ2-3	NA	TRBD2	TRBV9	TGTGCCAGCAGCGTAGCTGCGGGGGGAATCACAGATACGCAGTATTTT	CASSVAAGGITDTQYF
TRBJ2-2	NA	TRBD1	TRBV9	TGTGCCAGCAGCGGACCGTGGGGACCCCAGGGGGAGTTTTCGAACACCGGGGAGCTGTTTTTT	CASSGPWGPQGEFSNTGELFF
TRBJ2-7	NA	NA	TRBV6-5	TGTGCCAGCAGTTACTCCCAGGGTGGCGAGCAGTACTTC	CASSYSQGGEQYF
TRBJ2-5	NA	NA	TRBV9	TGTGCCAGCAGCGTATTCGCGGGGGACAATAAAGAGACCCAGTACTTC	CASSVFAGDNKETQYF
TRBJ1-2	NA	TRBD1	TRBV5-4	TGTGCCAGCAGCTTGATGGGACAGGGGGTAGCAAACTATGGCTACACCTTC	CASSLMGQGVANYGYTF
TRBJ2-7	NA	NA	TRBV9	TGTGCCAGCAGCCCAAGTGGTAGAGCCTCCTACGAGCAGTACTTC	CASSPSGRASYEQYF
TRBJ2-3	NA	TRBD2	TRBV10-1	TGCGCCAGCAGTGAGTGGATAACGGGGGGTGATACGCAGTATTTT	CASSEWITGGDTQYF